This entry features one TCR beta chain sequence. The antigen is not known. The sample is drawn from a study of cytomegalovirus exposure and HLA in healthy donors. Regarding the study as a whole: In an earlier analysis, most TCR beta V segments were productive about 90% or about 30% of the time.

Trimming stripped 2 bases from V and 5 bases from J, with 13 bases between. There are 14 residues in the CDR3. Germline values: CDR1 SGHTA, CDR2 FQGNSA. PCR involved 60 Vbeta and 13 Jbeta primers. This table comes from immunoSEQ multiplex PCR, and its TCRdb copy is limited to in-frame clones, with some not included. The table has around 100,000 clones, approximately 74% seen once. The TCR sequence derives from a woman aged 40 to 55 in good health and CMV-seropositive. The chain links TRBV7-2 to TRBJ2-7, with D perhaps matching TRBD2 (5 bases). Sequencing was performed on PBMCs. The CDR3 here is CASSLWRGIDEQYF. The CDR3 nucleotides read TGTGCCAGCAGCTTATGGCGAGGGATTGACGAGCAGTACTTC.